This TCR beta chain was captured in a study of shared clonotypes between healthy human individuals. Here immunoSEQ multiplex PCR was the method, and the copy in TCRdb shows in-frame clones only, minus some. The sample lists 400,000 to 600,000 clones; around 96% were seen once. This CDR3 comprises 14 residues. Germline V gene lookup returns CDR1 SGHVS and CDR2 FQNEAQ. Trimming took 7 bases from V and 4 from J; bases not matched to a gene: 7. Sequencing used naive CD4+ T cells sorted from blood. Sample subset: CD45RA+ positively selected. The TCR comes from a woman in her twenties or thirties in good health. The genes are TRBV7-8 and TRBJ2-3; 8 bases fit TRBD1. The CDR3 DNA reads TGTGCCAGCATCGACAGGGGTGGAGCAGATACGCAGTATTTT. Its protein is CASIDRGGADTQYF.